A selection of T cell receptor beta chains follows, all from one sample in a study of shared clonotypes between healthy human individuals. Using immunoSEQ multiplex PCR, the repertoire was profiled, and TCRdb retains in-frame clones only, with some absent. Altogether fewer than 150,000 clones are present, 65% to 75% being singletons, with the ten largest covering around 25%. Source material: memory CD8+ T cells sorted from blood. The source is a woman in her twenties or thirties in good health. The CDR3 runs from the conserved cysteine through the conserved F or W. The D gene is left open where the match is weak. Clone size is shown for a subset of rows, as once, few, many or a class of expanded clone.

abundance	j_gene	d_gene	v_gene	CDR3aa	CDR3nt
NA	TRBJ1-1	NA	TRBV5-1	CASRLFHEAFF	TGCGCCAGCAGACTTTTTCACGAAGCTTTCTTT
few	TRBJ2-7	NA	TRBV6-1	CASSSPLGGVYEQYF	TGTGCCAGCAGTTCCCCTTTGGGGGGAGTTTACGAGCAGTACTTC
NA	TRBJ2-7	NA	TRBV5-1	CASSSRVGAPSEQYF	TGCGCCAGCAGCTCCCGTGTCGGAGCCCCAAGCGAGCAGTACTTC
NA	TRBJ2-3	NA	TRBV18	CASSPPTGQGTQYF	TGTGCCAGCTCACCTCCCACAGGGCAGGGCACGCAGTATTTT
once	TRBJ2-5	TRBD1	TRBV6-4	CASSECNRGLGETQYF	TGTGCCAGCAGCGAATGTAACAGGGGGTTGGGGGAGACCCAGTACTTC
NA	TRBJ2-1	TRBD2	TRBV19	CASRTLAGGQYNEQFF	TGTGCCAGTAGGACCCTAGCGGGAGGGCAGTACAATGAGCAGTTCTTC
few	TRBJ2-4	TRBD2	TRBV6-6	CASSPTRLADKNIQYF	TGTGCCAGCAGCCCGACCCGACTAGCCGACAAAAACATTCAGTACTTC
NA	TRBJ2-3	TRBD2	TRBV5-1	CASSLGLGSEDTQYF	TGCGCCAGCAGCTTAGGACTAGGATCCGAAGATACGCAGTATTTT
many	TRBJ2-7	NA	TRBV27	CASSSTGTTYEQYF	TGTGCCAGCAGTTCAACCGGGACGACCTACGAGCAGTACTTC
many	TRBJ2-7	TRBD2	TRBV6-5	CASSTGLAGGYEQYF	TGTGCCAGCAGTACCGGACTAGCGGGGGGCTACGAGCAGTACTTC
NA	TRBJ1-1	NA	TRBV6-6	CASSYGGANTEAFF	TGTGCCAGCAGTTACGGTGGGGCGAACACTGAAGCTTTCTTT
NA	TRBJ2-7	TRBD1	TRBV5-1	CASSQGTGGQEQYF	TGCGCCAGCAGCCAGGGGACAGGGGGTCAGGAGCAGTACTTC
NA	TRBJ2-5	NA	TRBV7-9	CASSFPDIRETQYF	TGTGCCAGCAGCTTCCCGGACATCAGGGAGACCCAGTACTTC
few	TRBJ2-1	TRBD1	TRBV25-1	CASSEGGQGFNEQFF	TGTGCCAGCAGTGAAGGTGGACAGGGTTTCAATGAGCAGTTCTTC
NA	TRBJ2-7	NA	TRBV19	CASSMNFAEQYF	TGTGCCAGTAGTATGAACTTTGCGGAGCAGTACTTC
NA	TRBJ2-3	NA	TRBV29-1	CSVAIPHYTGTDTQYF	TGCAGCGTCGCTATACCACATTACACAGGCACAGATACGCAGTATTTT
NA	TRBJ1-2	NA	TRBV7-6	CASSLAPNFYGYTF	TGTGCCAGCAGCTTAGCCCCCAATTTCTATGGCTACACCTTC
NA	TRBJ2-1	TRBD1	TRBV5-4	CASSLQGANEQFF	TGTGCCAGCAGCTTACAGGGGGCCAATGAGCAGTTCTTC
NA	TRBJ2-1	NA	TRBV13	CASSKWVNEQFF	TGTGCCAGCAGTAAGTGGGTCAATGAGCAGTTCTTC
few	TRBJ2-7	TRBD2	TRBV4-2	CASSQDPAGESYEQYF	TGTGCCAGCAGCCAAGATCCTGCGGGAGAATCCTACGAGCAGTACTTC
NA	TRBJ2-3	NA	TRBV25-1	CASSESTGSTDTQYF	TGTGCCAGCAGTGAATCTACAGGGAGCACAGATACGCAGTATTTT
NA	TRBJ2-2	NA	TRBV28	CASSLLAKNTGELFF	TGTGCCAGCAGTTTACTAGCGAAGAACACCGGGGAGCTGTTTTTT
many	TRBJ2-7	TRBD2	TRBV25-1	CASSGTSGSTAYEQYF	TGTGCCAGCAGTGGGACTAGCGGTTCCACCGCCTACGAGCAGTACTTC
once	TRBJ2-6	NA	TRBV6-5	CASSYSKRAGANVLTF	TGTGCCAGCAGTTACTCGAAGAGGGCTGGGGCCAACGTCCTGACTTTC
NA	TRBJ2-5	NA	TRBV5-1	CASSLEVTSPETQYF	TGCGCCAGCAGCCTGGAAGTGACTAGTCCAGAGACCCAGTACTTC
few	TRBJ2-3	TRBD2	TRBV10-2	CASRTGLAGVADTQYF	TGCGCCAGCAGGACGGGACTAGCGGGAGTCGCAGATACGCAGTATTTT
NA	TRBJ2-7	TRBD2	TRBV2	CASSEIGDYHTYEQYF	TGTGCCAGCAGTGAAATCGGGGACTACCATACCTACGAGCAGTACTTC
few	TRBJ2-2	NA	TRBV1	CTSSQDPHSGTSGNTGELFF	TGCACCAGCAGCCAAGACCCTCATTCCGGGACTAGCGGTAACACCGGGGAGCTGTTTTTT
NA	TRBJ2-3	NA	TRBV2	CASTLTWGGSTDTQYF	TGTGCCAGCACCCTAACGTGGGGCGGATCCACAGATACGCAGTATTTT
NA	TRBJ2-2	NA	TRBV7-8	CASSLQGGDTGELFF	TGTGCCAGCAGCTTACAGGGTGGGGACACCGGGGAGCTGTTTTTT